This record looks at one TCR beta chain sequence and its context. Time point described: patch test 2, 6 weeks after DPC sensitization. Treatment indicated: therapeutic diphenylcyclopropenone sensitization with weekly scalp DPC. The sample belongs to a study of human T cells and chemical hapten exposure. Study in general: Skin of the upper inner arm, roughly 2 cm by roughly 2 cm, received 2% DPC for sensitization. Each patient's scalp received weekly diphenylcyclopropenone throughout the approximately 25-week study.

Unique molecular identifiers were linked by the library to individual cDNA molecules. TCRdb fed the RACE reads into MiXCR, producing one record per CDR3 protein. Here the sample spans over 130,000 distinct CDR3 sequences, 12% being singletons. The junction had 9 bases not matched to a gene; V was cut back by 6 bases and J by 2 bases. In germline, CDR1 is MNHEY, CDR2 SMNVEV (reference sequence). This CDR3 spans 16 amino acids. The TCR comes from a woman between 50 and 59 years old with alopecia areata. Some clones in this sample may be carry-over from other donors' samples. The rearrangement uses TRBV27 and TRBJ2-2, with TRBD1 matching over 7 bases. The sequencing used whole blood, collected in connection with sensitization to the hapten diphenylcyclopropenone (DPC). The DNA of the CDR3 is TGTGCCAGCAGCCGCCTGGGACAGCGAAACACCGGGGAGCTGTTTTTT. Residues: CASSRLGQRNTGELFF.